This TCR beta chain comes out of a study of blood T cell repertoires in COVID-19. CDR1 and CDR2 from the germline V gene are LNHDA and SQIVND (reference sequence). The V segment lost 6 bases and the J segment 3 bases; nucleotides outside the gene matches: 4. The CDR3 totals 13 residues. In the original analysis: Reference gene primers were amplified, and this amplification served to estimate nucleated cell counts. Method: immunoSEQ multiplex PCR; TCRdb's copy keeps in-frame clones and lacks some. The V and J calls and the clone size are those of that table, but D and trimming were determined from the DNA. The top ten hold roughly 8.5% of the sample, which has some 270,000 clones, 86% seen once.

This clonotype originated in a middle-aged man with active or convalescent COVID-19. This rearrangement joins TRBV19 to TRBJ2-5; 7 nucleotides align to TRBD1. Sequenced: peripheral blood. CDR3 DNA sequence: TGTGCCAGTAGATCCGGGACAGAAGAGACCCAGTACTTC. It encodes CASRSGTEETQYF.